A selection of T cell receptor beta chains follows, all from one sample in a study of T cell responses to AZD1222 COVID-19 vaccine. Clones were sequenced by immunoSEQ multiplex PCR, and TCRdb holds only the in-frame ones, with some missing. The sample yields roughly 93,000 clones, roughly 91% seen once. Material: peripheral blood, obtained on day 0 of MenACWY control vaccination. The source is an adult in good health. Both conserved end residues are part of each CDR3. D genes are given only for firm matches. For some rows the clone size is stated as once, few or many, or as a class when expanded; others skip it.

d_call,j_call,v_call,clone_size,cdr3_aa,cdr3_nt
NA,TRBJ1-2,TRBV4-3,NA,CASSQDPMGQIYGYTF,TGCGCCAGCAGCCAAGATCCCATGGGGCAGATCTATGGCTACACCTTC
NA,TRBJ2-3,TRBV5-4,once,CASSSRSASDTQYF,TGTGCCAGCAGCTCCCGATCGGCCTCGGATACGCAGTATTTT
TRBD1,TRBJ1-6,TRBV7-9,NA,CASIRVGDRGTYSPLHF,TGTGCCAGCATCCGCGTCGGCGACAGGGGGACCTATTCACCCCTCCACTTT
TRBD1,TRBJ1-2,TRBV7-2,NA,CASSSDRGANGYTF,TGTGCCAGCAGCTCGGACAGGGGAGCCAATGGCTACACCTTC
TRBD1,TRBJ1-1,TRBV6-5,NA,CASRPGQVYGEAFF,TGTGCCAGCAGGCCGGGACAGGTCTACGGTGAAGCTTTCTTT
NA,TRBJ2-1,TRBV2,NA,CASKLDRYNEQFF,TGTGCCAGCAAGTTGGACCGCTACAATGAGCAGTTCTTC
NA,TRBJ2-3,TRBV6-5,NA,CASSSIGGTDTQYF,TGTGCCAGCAGTTCTATAGGGGGCACAGATACGCAGTATTTT
TRBD2,TRBJ2-2,TRBV5-6,NA,CASSLARTRSTGELFF,TGTGCCAGCAGCTTGGCTCGGACTAGGTCCACCGGGGAGCTGTTTTTT
NA,TRBJ1-3,TRBV12-3/TRBV12-4,NA,CASSPRSENTIYF,TGTGCCAGCAGTCCGAGGAGCGAAAACACCATATATTTT
NA,TRBJ1-1,TRBV18,NA,CASSPSREGGAFF,TGTGCCAGCTCACCATCCAGGGAAGGAGGAGCTTTCTTT
NA,TRBJ1-2,TRBV2,NA,CASPREDGTDGYTF,TGTGCCAGCCCCCGGGAGGATGGGACCGATGGCTACACCTTC
NA,TRBJ1-3,TRBV3-1/TRBV3-2,NA,CASSPASPGAGNTIYF,TGTGCCAGCAGCCCCGCATCCCCAGGAGCCGGAAACACCATATATTTT